These 27 T cell receptor beta chains were sequenced from one sample in a study of shared clonotypes between healthy human individuals. Clones were sequenced by immunoSEQ multiplex PCR, and TCRdb holds only the in-frame ones, with some missing. Here the sample spans 1.6 million or so clones, roughly 98.5% being singletons. What was sequenced was naive CD4+ T cells sorted from blood. Subset reported: CD45RA+ positively selected. The receptors come from a man aged 30-40 years in good health.

This clone was seen once. The rearrangement uses TRBV6-1 and TRBJ1-2; 8 nucleotides agree with TRBD1. Germline V gene lookup returns CDR1 MNHNS and CDR2 SASEGT. V was clipped by 5 bases and J by 8 bases; unmatched bases: 10. The CDR3 runs to 14 residues. This chain's CDR3 is CASSPDRVLKGYTF. As DNA, the CDR3 is TGTGCCAGCAGTCCGGACAGGGTTTTAAAGGGCTACACCTTC.

This chain joins TRBV10-1 and TRBJ2-1; D is undetermined. Germline lookup yields CDR1 WNHNN and CDR2 SYGVQD (reference sequence). This CDR3 has 13 amino acids. Trimming left V 7 bases short and J 2 bases short, with 9 bases between. The CDR3 is CASNDGPYNEQFF. CDR3 sequence (DNA): TGCGCCAGCAACGACGGTCCCTACAATGAGCAGTTCTTC.

The gene calls are TRBV20-1 and TRBJ2-7; maybe TRBD2 (5 bases). CDR3 length: 10 residues. Germline V CDR1 and CDR2: DFQATT, SNEGSKA (reference sequence). V dropped 8 bases and J dropped 3 bases, with 8 bases sitting between them. CDR3: CSLRGYEQYF. The DNA of the CDR3 is TGCAGTCTCCGGGGCTACGAGCAGTACTTC.

The chain links TRBV28 to TRBJ2-1, with D perhaps matching TRBD1 (5 bases). CDR1 is MDHEN and CDR2 is SYDVKM in the germline V gene. The CDR3 runs 14 residues. V was pared by 1 base and J by 6 bases, with 10 bases between. The CDR3 bases are TGTGCCAGCAGTTTATCGGTCAGGGTCAATGAGCAGTTCTTC. It encodes CASSLSVRVNEQFF. The whole variable domain, remainder taken from reference TRBV28 and TRBJ2-1, is DVKVTQSSRYLVKRTGEKVFLECVQDMDHENMFWYRQDPGLGLRLIYFSYDVKMKEKGDIPEGYSVSREKKERFSLILESASTNQTSMYLCASSLSVRVNEQFFGPGTRLTVL.

V gene TRBV10-2 combines with J gene TRBJ2-2; D unresolved. Trimming left V 2 bases short and J 0 bases short, with 7 bases between. The CDR3 loop spans 15 amino acids. In germline, CDR1 is WSHSY, CDR2 SAAADI. The CDR3 here is CASSEIGSNTGELFF. In nucleotides, the CDR3 is TGCGCCAGCAGTGAGATAGGGTCGAACACCGGGGAGCTGTTTTTT.

The V and J genes are TRBV2 and TRBJ1-1, with no clear D. Germline-derived CDR1 and CDR2 are SNHLY and FYNNEI. Trimming took off 7 bases at V and 7 bases at J, with 19 bases between the two ends. There are 14 residues in the CDR3. The CDR3: CASTEGLQGSEAFF. Written as DNA, the CDR3 is TGTGCCAGCACCGAAGGGTTACAAGGCAGTGAAGCTTTCTTT.

This chain links TRBV7-2 with TRBJ1-1, with D maybe TRBD1 (6 bases). V was shortened by 1 base and J by 11 bases, with 14 bases between the two germline ends. The CDR3 covers 13 residues. Germline assignment: CDR1 SGHTA and CDR2 FQGNSA. CDR3 sequence: CASSLGGPLTAFF. The CDR3 DNA reads TGTGCCAGCAGCTTAGGGGGGCCCCTGACGGCTTTCTTT.

This clone occurred a few times. Other DNA sequences within the sample encode an identical CDR3. This chain uses TRBV5-1 with TRBJ2-2; D is ambiguous. This CDR3 comprises 12 residues. Germline V gene data show CDR1 as SGHRS and CDR2 as YFSETQ. V shed 1 base and J shed 6 bases, with 4 bases lying between them. The CDR3 DNA reads TGCGCCAGCAGCTTGTCTCCCGGGGAGCTGTTTTTT. It encodes CASSLSPGELFF. Combining the CDR3 with reference TRBV5-1 and TRBJ2-2 gives the whole variable domain KAGVTQTPRYLIKTRGQQVTLSCSPISGHRSVSWYQQTPGQGLQFLFEYFSETQRNKGNFPGRFSGRQFSNSRSEMNVSTLELGDSALYLCASSLSPGELFFGEGSRLTVL.

The V call is TRBV2, the J call TRBJ2-1; D may be TRBD1 or TRBD2 (5 bases each). Deletions cut 2 bases from V and 5 bases from J, with 10 bases between. The CDR3 has 14 amino acids. Germline V gene sequence: CDR1 SNHLY, CDR2 FYNNEI. The CDR3 spells CASSEWGLHNEQFF. The CDR3 DNA follows: TGTGCCAGCAGTGAATGGGGGTTACACAATGAGCAGTTCTTC.

The gene calls are TRBV7-2 and TRBJ2-2; D unclear. The CDR3 loop spans 14 amino acids. The V end lost 6 bases, the J end lost 4 bases, and 12 bases lay between the germline ends. The germline CDR1 and CDR2 sequences are SGHTA and FQGNSA. CDR3 loop: CASSQLGLTGELFF. CDR3 DNA: TGTGCCAGCAGTCAACTTGGTCTCACCGGGGAGCTGTTTTTT.

V is TRBV7-3 and J is TRBJ1-1, with D possibly being TRBD1 (6 bases). The ends were cut back, 5 bases at V and 7 bases at J, with 14 bases in the middle. Germline assignment: CDR1 SGHTA and CDR2 FQGTGA. The CDR3 length is 13 residues. The CDR3 protein is CASSPIGGREAFF. DNA for the CDR3: TGTGCCAGCAGCCCCATCGGGGGGCGTGAAGCTTTCTTT. The complete variable domain, with remaining parts taken from reference TRBV7-3 and TRBJ1-1, reads GAGVSQTPSNKVTEKGKYVELRCDPISGHTALYWYRQSLGQGPEFLIYFQGTGAADDSGLPNDRFFAVRPEGSVSTLKIQRTERGDSAVYLCASSPIGGREAFFGQGTRLTVV.

Regarding this clone: Other DNA sequences in the sample encode the same CDR3. The chain couples TRBV18 to TRBJ2-2, with 8 bases aligning to TRBD1. The CDR3 loop spans 16 amino acids. After removal of 3 bases from V and 4 bases from J, the junction contained 7 bases not matched to a gene. Germline V gives CDR1 KGHSH, CDR2 LQKENI. The CDR3 DNA sequence: TGTGCCAGCTCACCCTCCGACAGGGGAGGCACCGGGGAGCTGTTTTTT. This encodes CASSPSDRGGTGELFF.

J is TRBJ1-4 and V is TRBV4-3, with TRBD1 as a possible D gene (5 bases). Germline V CDR1 and CDR2: LGHNA, YSLEER. V gave up 1 base and J gave up 6 bases, with 12 bases separating them. CDR3 length: 15 amino acids. Here the CDR3 DNA reads TGCGCCAGCAGCCAAGGGGGGTTGCGGTATGAAAAACTGTTTTTT. Translating it yields CASSQGGLRYEKLFF.

This clone was seen just once. V is TRBV7-8 and J is TRBJ1-1; D is undetermined. The CDR3 totals 15 residues. V dropped 5 bases and J dropped 3 bases, with 16 bases sitting between them. Germline V gene sequence: CDR1 SGHVS, CDR2 FQNEAQ. CDR3: CASSLRLLRDTEAFF. The DNA of the CDR3 is TGTGCCAGCAGCCTCAGACTTCTAAGGGACACTGAAGCTTTCTTT.

The chain combines TRBV5-1 with TRBJ2-7; 7 nucleotides agree with TRBD2. The V and J ends lost 0 bases and 6 bases, in that order; junction bases with no gene match: 6. The CDR3 totals 14 residues. Germline values: CDR1 SGHRS, CDR2 YFSETQ. The CDR3 loop is CASSLETSWAEQYF. CDR3 bases: TGCGCCAGCAGCTTGGAGACTAGCTGGGCCGAGCAGTACTTC.

This rearrangement joins TRBV28 to TRBJ2-7, with 9 bases matching TRBD1. Losses at the gene ends were 10 bases for V and 5 bases for J; bases not matched to a gene: 9. The CDR3 contains 13 residues. Germline V lookup: CDR1 MDHEN, CDR2 SYDVKM. The CDR3 region is CAIRGQGPHEQYF. CDR3 in DNA: TGTGCCATAAGGGGACAGGGTCCCCACGAGCAGTACTTC.

The table lists this clone with a count of one. The rearrangement links TRBV5-4 to TRBJ1-1; 7 nucleotides align to TRBD1. CDR3 size: 12 residues. Germline V CDR1 and CDR2: SGHNT, YYREEE (reference sequence). With V trimmed by 5 bases and J by 5 bases, 3 bases remained unmatched. CDR3 sequence: CASSTGVTEAFF. CDR3 coding DNA: TGTGCCAGCAGTACAGGGGTAACTGAAGCTTTCTTT. The complete variable domain, with remaining parts taken from reference TRBV5-4 and TRBJ1-1, reads ETGVTQSPTHLIKTRGQQVTLRCSSQSGHNTVSWYQQALGQGPQFIFQYYREEENGRGNFPPRFSGLQFPNYSSELNVNALELDDSALYLCASSTGVTEAFFGQGTRLTVV.

The chain employs TRBV5-1 and TRBJ2-3, with no clear D. This CDR3 is built from 14 residues. Trimming pared 0 bases from V and 2 bases from J, leaving 7 bases between. Per germline, CDR1 SGHRS and CDR2 YFSETQ. The CDR3 region has the DNA TGCGCCAGCAGCTTGGGGTCCCCCACAGATACGCAGTATTTT. This encodes CASSLGSPTDTQYF.

V is TRBV28 and J is TRBJ1-5; D possibly corresponds to TRBD1 (5 bases). CDR3 size: 15 residues. Deletions cut 7 bases from V and 2 bases from J, with 15 bases between. Germline CDR1 and CDR2: MDHEN and SYDVKM. CDR3 bases: TGTGCCAGCACTCCTGCGGGGGAGGGCAATCAGCCCCAGCATTTT. Amino acids: CASTPAGEGNQPQHF.

The J gene is TRBJ2-2, the V gene TRBV10-3; no clear D gene. Deletions cut 6 bases from V and 4 bases from J, with 6 bases between. CDR1 is ENHRY and CDR2 is SYGVKD in the germline V gene. The CDR3 sequence is 12 residues long. CDR3 in amino acids: CAISGLTGELFF. DNA of the CDR3: TGTGCCATCAGCGGGCTCACCGGGGAGCTGTTTTTT.

The chain carries TRBV5-1 and TRBJ1-4; D not certain. The germline V gene encodes CDR1 SGHRS and CDR2 YFSETQ. Trimming pared 5 bases from V and 0 bases from J, leaving 14 bases between. CDR3 size: 16 residues. The CDR3: CASSKAQRATNEKLFF. The CDR3 DNA reads TGCGCCAGCAGTAAAGCACAGCGAGCAACTAATGAAAAACTGTTTTTT.

V gene TRBV7-9 combines with J gene TRBJ2-7, with no clear D. The CDR3 covers 17 residues. V was clipped by 5 bases and J by 1 base, with 21 bases between them. From germline, CDR1 is SEHNR and CDR2 FQNEAQ (reference sequence). The CDR3 region is CASSPKWNLPRSYEQYF. In DNA form, the CDR3 reads TGTGCCAGCAGCCCCAAATGGAATTTGCCCCGTTCCTACGAGCAGTACTTC.

Points on this clone: Additional DNA sequences in this sample encode the identical CDR3. V is TRBV18 and J is TRBJ2-7; D is perhaps TRBD2 (5 bases). Germline CDR1 KGHSH, CDR2 LQKENI. The CDR3 extends over 13 amino acids. Trimming cost V 3 bases and J 0 bases, with 6 bases left between them. This CDR3 reads CASSPSVSYEQYF. CDR3 bases: TGTGCCAGCTCACCTAGCGTCTCCTACGAGCAGTACTTC.

The J gene is TRBJ1-5, the V gene TRBV28; a possible D gene is TRBD1 (5 bases). CDR3 length equals 18 residues. Germline V gene lookup returns CDR1 MDHEN and CDR2 SYDVKM. V gave up 2 bases and J gave up 2 bases, with 19 bases separating them. CDR3 residues: CASSLPPRGLGGNQPQHF. For the CDR3, the DNA is TGTGCCAGCAGTTTACCCCCCCGGGGACTCGGTGGCAATCAGCCCCAGCATTTT.

The CDR3 here is CASSEVGGGSYEQYF. The CDR3 nucleotides read TGTGCCAGCAGTGAAGTCGGGGGAGGCTCCTACGAGCAGTACTTC. This rearrangement joins TRBV6-1 to TRBJ2-7; D perhaps matches TRBD2 (6 bases). V gave up 1 base and J gave up 0 bases, with 10 bases separating them. The length of the CDR3 is 15 residues. The V gene's germline CDR1 is MNHNS and CDR2 SASEGT.

The genes are TRBV6-5 and TRBJ1-1, with a possible D match to TRBD1 (6 bases). CDR1 is MNHEY, CDR2 SVGAGI, per germline. The CDR3 runs 13 residues. Trimming took off 11 bases at V and 4 bases at J, with 17 bases between the two ends. The CDR3 spells CAARGVRGTEAFF. The CDR3 DNA sequence: TGTGCCGCAAGAGGGGTCAGGGGCACTGAAGCTTTCTTT.

This clone was picked up one time. The rearrangement links TRBV5-1 to TRBJ2-1; the D is unclear. Trimming took off 4 bases at V and 0 bases at J, with 8 bases between the two ends. The CDR3 consists of 14 residues. Per germline, CDR1 SGHRS and CDR2 YFSETQ. The DNA for the CDR3 is TGCGCCAGCAGCCGTCCTAGCTCCTACAATGAGCAGTTCTTC. As protein: CASSRPSSYNEQFF.